Listed here are 32 T cell receptor beta chains from one sample, sequenced in a study of T cells in Graves' hyperthyroidism and ophthalmopathy. Using RNA transcripts as the source, TCR beta CDR3 regions were amplified. The HTBI primer set was used in a first-round RT-PCR of the TCR CDR3. A single record per CDR3 protein comes from TCRdb applying MiXCR to the multiplex PCR reads. The data contain more than 300,000 distinct CDR3 sequences, around 14% of them singletons. Sequencing used blood. The receptors derive from a woman in her fifties or sixties with Graves' hyperthyroidism.

Comments on this clonotype: A read error may explain this, as a much larger clone is one base away. This chain connects TRBV29-1 to TRBJ2-1; D possibly corresponds to TRBD2 (6 bases). CDR1 is SQVTM, CDR2 ANQGSEA, per germline. CDR3 size: 13 residues. Trimming left V 7 bases short and J 9 bases short, with 19 bases between. CDR3 sequence: CSGEKLAPSEQFF. The CDR3 DNA reads as TGCAGCGGGGAGAAACTAGCTCCCAGTGAGCAGTTCTTC.

This clonotype was recorded at least ten times. The chain links TRBV5-1 to TRBJ2-1; 11 positions agree with TRBD2. There are 16 residues in the CDR3. J gave up 2 bases and V 3 bases, and 4 bases lay outside the gene matches. The germline gives CDR1 SGHRS, CDR2 YFSETQ. The CDR3 nucleotides read TGCGCCAGCAGCTGGGGGACTAGCGGAACCTACAATGAGCAGTTCTTC. Protein: CASSWGTSGTYNEQFF. Combining the CDR3 with reference TRBV5-1 and TRBJ2-1 gives the whole variable domain KAGVTQTPRYLIKTRGQQVTLSCSPISGHRSVSWYQQTPGQGLQFLFEYFSETQRNKGNFPGRFSGRQFSNSRSEMNVSTLELGDSALYLCASSWGTSGTYNEQFFGPGTRLTVL.

In nucleotides, the CDR3 is TGTGCCACCAGCAGGGGTGGACAGGGGGACGAGCAGTACTTC. It yields the protein CATSRGGQGDEQYF. The rearrangement uses TRBV15 and TRBJ2-7, with 10 nucleotides matching TRBD1. The trim removed 3 bases at V and 5 bases at J, leaving 4 bases unmatched. The CDR3 runs to 14 residues. Germline lookup yields CDR1 LNHNV and CDR2 YYDKDF (reference sequence). Full variable domain (missing parts from reference TRBV15 and TRBJ2-7): DAMVIQNPRYQVTQFGKPVTLSCSQTLNHNVMYWYQQKSSQAPKLLFHYYDKDFNNEADTPDNFQSRRPNTSFCFLDIRSPGLGDTAMYLCATSRGGQGDEQYFGPGTRLTVT.

The rearrangement joins TRBV15 to TRBJ2-2; perhaps TRBD2 as D (7 bases). The V gene lost 5 bases and the J gene lost 6 bases, with 16 bases spanning the gap. CDR3 length equals 15 residues. Germline V gives CDR1 LNHNV, CDR2 YYDKDF (reference sequence). The CDR3 DNA reads TGTGCCACCAGCTCCGAGTTAGGGGGGGCCGGGGAGCTGTTTTTT. This gives the protein CATSSELGGAGELFF.

CDR3 nucleotides: TGTGCCAGCAGTTACACGGGAGCCAAAAACATTCAGTACTTC. Its translation: CASSYTGAKNIQYF. The V call is TRBV6-5, the J call TRBJ2-4; D remains unclear. V was shortened by 2 bases and J by 0 bases, with 5 bases between the two germline ends. This CDR3 has 14 residues. The V gene's germline CDR1 is MNHEY and CDR2 SVGAGI.

There are many counts of this clonotype. The chain carries TRBV5-1 and TRBJ2-7, with 7 bases aligning to TRBD2. Per the germline V gene, CDR1 is SGHRS and CDR2 is YFSETQ. Trimming cost V 1 base and J 4 bases; bases outside gene matches: 5. This CDR3 contains 14 residues. CDR3 in DNA: TGCGCCAGCAGCTTGCCGGCTAGCGGTTACGAGCAGTACTTC. Its translation: CASSLPASGYEQYF. The whole variable domain, remainder taken from reference TRBV5-1 and TRBJ2-7, is KAGVTQTPRYLIKTRGQQVTLSCSPISGHRSVSWYQQTPGQGLQFLFEYFSETQRNKGNFPGRFSGRQFSNSRSEMNVSTLELGDSALYLCASSLPASGYEQYFGPGTRLTVT.

This clonotype was seen repeatedly, ten times or more. The chain couples TRBV30 to TRBJ1-1, with TRBD1 matching over 9 bases. The CDR3 extends over 13 amino acids. V gave up 8 bases and J gave up 0 bases; unmatched junction bases: 4. Germline CDR1 is GTSNPN and CDR2 is SVGIG (reference sequence). The CDR3 DNA follows: TGTGCCGGACAGGGGCTTATGAACACTGAAGCTTTCTTT. It specifies CAGQGLMNTEAFF. The complete variable domain, with remaining parts taken from reference TRBV30 and TRBJ1-1, reads SQTIHQWPATLVQPVGSPLSLECTVEGTSNPNLYWYRQAAGRGLQLLFYSVGIGQISSEVPQNLSASRPQDRQFILSSKKLLLSDSGFYLCAGQGLMNTEAFFGQGTRLTVV.

At least ten counts were recorded for this clonotype. The chain joins TRBV24-1 to TRBJ1-4; tentative D call: TRBD1 (6 bases). The CDR3 sequence is 17 residues long. V was trimmed by 4 bases and J by 1 base, leaving 15 bases between them. Germline CDR1 and CDR2: KGHDR and SFDVKD. The CDR3 region is CATSEGRGTGTNEKLFF. The CDR3 nucleotides read TGTGCCACCAGTGAAGGCAGGGGAACGGGAACTAATGAAAAACTGTTTTTT.

This clonotype was detected a few times. The rearrangement uses TRBV6-1 and TRBJ1-3, with D possibly TRBD1 on 5 matching bases. V was trimmed by 5 bases and J by 0 bases, leaving 11 bases between them. The germline V gene has CDR1 MNHNS and CDR2 SASEGT. The CDR3 runs to 15 residues. The CDR3 sequence is CASSPHDSSGNTIYF. In DNA, the CDR3 is TGTGCCAGCAGTCCGCATGACAGCTCTGGAAACACCATATATTTT.

This clonotype was seen many times. CDR3 coding DNA: TGTGCCAGCAGCCGATTCACAGATACGCAGTATTTT. Translating gives CASSRFTDTQYF. V and J are TRBV11-3 and TRBJ2-3; D is unresolved. CDR3 length equals 12 residues. Trimming removed 5 bases at V and 2 bases at J, with 5 bases between. Germline CDR1 SGHNT, CDR2 YENEEA.

This clonotype has only a few counts. V and J are TRBV6-1 and TRBJ1-5; no definite D call. Trimming left V 7 bases short and J 4 bases short, with 14 bases between. Germline V gives CDR1 MNHNS, CDR2 SASEGT. The CDR3 has 14 residues. The CDR3 protein is CASTIVGENQPQHF. CDR3 nucleotides: TGTGCCAGCACGATTGTTGGTGAGAATCAGCCCCAGCATTTT.

This clonotype has ten or more counts. The genes are TRBV11-3 and TRBJ2-1; TRBD1 agrees at 7 bases. CDR3 length equals 14 residues. Germline loops: CDR1 SGHNT, CDR2 YENEEA. The ends lost 4 bases at V and 0 bases at J; junction bases unmatched: 0. The CDR3 protein is CASSSGGSYNEQFF. CDR3 nucleotide sequence: TGTGCCAGCAGCTCAGGGGGCTCCTACAATGAGCAGTTCTTC.

This clonotype came up many times. The V call is TRBV20-1, the J call TRBJ2-7; 7 positions match TRBD2. This CDR3 spans 17 amino acids. The trim removed 3 bases at V and 0 bases at J, leaving 14 bases unmatched. CDR1 is DFQATT and CDR2 is SNEGSKA in the germline V gene (reference sequence). The CDR3 DNA reads as TGCAGTGCTAGCTCCGCGGGAGAAGCCCTCCGCTCCTACGAGCAGTACTTC. Translated, it gives CSASSAGEALRSYEQYF.

This clonotype was seen repeatedly, ten times or more. The chain carries TRBV5-4 and TRBJ2-7; D is tentatively TRBD1 or TRBD2 (6 bases each). The length of the CDR3 is 14 residues. CDR1 and CDR2 from the germline V gene are SGHNT and YYREEE (reference sequence). Trimming took off 4 bases at V and 4 bases at J, with 15 bases between the two ends. CDR3 loop: CASSPIGGTYEQYF. The CDR3 region has the DNA TGTGCCAGCAGCCCCATAGGCGGGACATACGAGCAGTACTTC.

This clonotype occurred many times. The V and J genes are TRBV6-6 and TRBJ2-7; TRBD2 matches 9 bases. Germline V gives CDR1 MNHNY, CDR2 SVGAGI (reference sequence). This CDR3 contains 15 residues. V lost 0 bases, J lost 6 bases, and 6 bases stayed unmatched. Here the CDR3 reads CASSYSREGLSEQYF. The CDR3 bases are TGTGCCAGCAGTTACTCGCGGGAGGGCCTCTCCGAGCAGTACTTC.

In this sample, this clonotype turned up many times. The CDR3 reads CASSLRLAGGETQYF. Written as DNA, the CDR3 is TGTGCCAGCAGTTTAAGGCTAGCGGGAGGAGAGACCCAGTACTTC. V is TRBV28 and J is TRBJ2-5, with 11 bases that match TRBD2. V lost 2 bases, J lost 4 bases, and 3 bases stayed unmatched. The CDR3 has 15 residues. The germline CDR1 and CDR2 sequences are MDHEN and SYDVKM.

Many counts were recorded for this clonotype. This chain joins TRBV12-3 or TRBV12-4 and TRBJ2-2, with a tentative D call TRBD1 (5 bases). Trimming took off 3 bases at V and 1 base at J, with 6 bases between the two ends. The CDR3 runs 14 residues. Written as DNA, the CDR3 is TGTGCCAGCAGTTTCGGACAGAACACCGGGGAGCTGTTTTTT. Translation gives CASSFGQNTGELFF.

Ten or more counts support this clonotype. V gene TRBV2 combines with J gene TRBJ2-5; the D gene is possibly TRBD2 (6 bases). The CDR3 consists of 12 residues. V dropped 6 bases and J dropped 12 bases, with 17 bases sitting between them. CDR1 and CDR2 (germline): SNHLY, FYNNEI. The CDR3 region is CASSPSGESEYF. The CDR3 DNA reads TGTGCCAGCAGCCCCTCGGGGGAATCGGAGTACTTC.

This clonotype came up many times. V usage is TRBV5-1 and J usage is TRBJ1-1; possibly TRBD1 for D (5 bases). The ends were cut back, 5 bases at V and 1 base at J, with 15 bases in the middle. This CDR3 region has 15 residues. Germline values: CDR1 SGHRS, CDR2 YFSETQ. The CDR3 DNA follows: TGCGCCAGCAGGGCAGGGATGGCGGGGAACACTGAAGCTTTCTTT. Its translation: CASRAGMAGNTEAFF.

This clonotype was counted many times. The chain has TRBV20-1 and TRBJ2-7; 11 nucleotides agree with TRBD2. The CDR3 has 15 residues. The V gene end was trimmed by 0 bases and the J gene end by 6 bases; junction bases not matched to a gene: 7. CDR1 and CDR2 from the germline V gene are DFQATT and SNEGSKA (reference sequence). Written as DNA, the CDR3 is TGCAGTGCTAGAGACCTGACTAGCGGGACACCCGAGCAGTACTTC. Its translation: CSARDLTSGTPEQYF.

On this clonotype: A much larger clone is a single base away; this may be a read error. The chain links TRBV7-2 to TRBJ2-2, with a possible D match to TRBD2 (6 bases). CDR1 and CDR2 (germline): SGHTA, FQGNSA. The CDR3 spans 13 residues. The DNA of the CDR3 is TGTGCCTGCAGCTGGGAGCGGGCCGGGGAGCTGTTTTTT. Amino acids: CACSWERAGELFF.

In regard to this clonotype: This may be a read error: a much more frequent sequence differs by one nucleotide. The chain links TRBV7-3 to TRBJ2-1, with D hard to call. The ends were cut back, 4 bases at V and 8 bases at J, with 9 bases in the middle. There are 12 residues in the CDR3. The germline V gene encodes CDR1 SGHTA and CDR2 FQGTGA. The CDR3 sequence: CASSSRMHEQFF. CDR3 DNA sequence: TGTGCCAGCAGCTCTCGAATGCATGAGCAGTTCTTC.

J is TRBJ2-1 and V is TRBV28; 7 bases map to TRBD2. CDR3 size: 16 residues. V trimming: 5 bases; J trimming: 3 bases; junction bases outside the gene matches: 10. Germline V CDR1 and CDR2: MDHEN, SYDVKM. The CDR3 sequence: CASSPPRGSYYNEQFF. The CDR3 nucleotides are TGTGCCAGCAGTCCCCCTCGCGGGAGCTACTACAATGAGCAGTTCTTC. Looking up the rest from reference TRBV28 and TRBJ2-1 gives the full variable domain: DVKVTQSSRYLVKRTGEKVFLECVQDMDHENMFWYRQDPGLGLRLIYFSYDVKMKEKGDIPEGYSVSREKKERFSLILESASTNQTSMYLCASSPPRGSYYNEQFFGPGTRLTVL.

This clonotype was seen a few times. The chain combines TRBV20-1 with TRBJ2-7; 11 bases align to TRBD2. V trimming: 6 bases; J trimming: 7 bases; junction bases outside the gene matches: 11. Looked up from germline, CDR1 is DFQATT and CDR2 is SNEGSKA (reference sequence). The CDR3 totals 14 residues. CDR3 loop: CSARVAGGPGEQYF. The CDR3 DNA reads TGCAGTGCCCGGGTAGCGGGAGGGCCGGGTGAGCAGTACTTC.

This clonotype came up many times. The chain combines TRBV20-1 with TRBJ2-7; TRBD2 agrees at 13 bases. The CDR3 contains 15 residues. The ends lost 5 bases at V and 2 bases at J; junction bases unmatched: 6. Germline CDR1 and CDR2: DFQATT and SNEGSKA (reference sequence). CDR3 protein: CSAQLAGGDPYEQYF. The CDR3 DNA is TGCAGTGCTCAACTAGCGGGAGGGGACCCCTACGAGCAGTACTTC.

This clonotype showed up many times. The chain has TRBV10-3 and TRBJ2-5; D is possibly TRBD1 or TRBD2 (6 bases each). The CDR3 runs to 15 residues. Trimming shortened V by 10 bases and J by 2 bases, and 20 bases separated the two germline ends. CDR1 is ENHRY and CDR2 is SYGVKD in the germline V gene. This chain's CDR3 is CATRRGAGSQETQYF. DNA for the CDR3: TGTGCCACCCGAAGGGGGGCTGGCTCGCAAGAGACCCAGTACTTC.

This clonotype was recorded many times. V gene TRBV7-8 combines with J gene TRBJ2-1, with TRBD2 identical over 11 bases. CDR1 is SGHVS, CDR2 FQNEAQ, per germline. The CDR3 length is 16 residues. Losses at the gene ends were 3 bases for V and 5 bases for J; bases not matched to a gene: 6. The DNA for the CDR3 is TGTGCCAGCAGCTTCCCTAGCGGGAGGAGGCACAATGAGCAGTTCTTC. Protein: CASSFPSGRRHNEQFF.

This clonotype was seen many times. The chain is built from TRBV6-1 and TRBJ1-5; D is unresolved. This CDR3 is built from 13 residues. V lost 4 bases to trimming and J lost 3 bases, with 7 bases between them. Germline CDR1 MNHNS, CDR2 SASEGT. This CDR3 is CASSGGVNQPQHF. In nucleotides, the CDR3 is TGTGCCAGCAGTGGGGGTGTCAATCAGCCCCAGCATTTT.

This clonotype was detected ten times or more. This chain connects TRBV3-1 to TRBJ1-1; D is unresolved. V was shortened by 1 base and J by 8 bases, with 8 bases between the two germline ends. The CDR3 has 12 amino acids. Per the germline V gene, CDR1 is LGHDT and CDR2 is YNNKEL (reference sequence). The CDR3 DNA follows: TGTGCCAGCAGCCAAGTTGACCGCGAAGCTTTCTTT. Translation gives CASSQVDREAFF.

The table lists this clonotype with many counts. The genes are TRBV28 and TRBJ2-3; 8 bases line up with TRBD2. The germline gives CDR1 MDHEN, CDR2 SYDVKM. There are 16 residues in the CDR3. The J segment lost 6 bases and the V segment lost 5 bases, leaving 13 bases of the junction unmatched. CDR3 loop: CASSTGGEGLEDTQYF. In DNA, the CDR3 is TGTGCCAGCAGTACGGGGGGGGAGGGCCTCGAGGATACGCAGTATTTT. The full variable domain, in which reference TRBV28 and TRBJ2-3 provide the parts outside the CDR3, is DVKVTQSSRYLVKRTGEKVFLECVQDMDHENMFWYRQDPGLGLRLIYFSYDVKMKEKGDIPEGYSVSREKKERFSLILESASTNQTSMYLCASSTGGEGLEDTQYFGPGTRLTVL.

Only a few counts were recorded for this clonotype. The V call is TRBV6-1, the J call TRBJ1-5; D is uncertain. Germline loops: CDR1 MNHNS, CDR2 SASEGT. The CDR3 is made up of 13 amino acids. The V gene lost 4 bases and the J gene lost 3 bases, with 7 bases spanning the gap. CDR3 nucleotides: TGTGCCAGCAGTGGGGAGTACAATCAGCCCCAGCATTTT. It encodes CASSGEYNQPQHF.

This clonotype was seen at least ten times. The chain uses TRBV20-1 and TRBJ1-1, with D tentatively TRBD1 (5 bases). CDR3 size: 14 residues. The germline gives CDR1 DFQATT, CDR2 SNEGSKA (reference sequence). Trimming cost V 4 bases and J 1 base, with 13 bases left between them. CDR3 amino acids: CSATSGGWNTEAFF. The CDR3 DNA is TGCAGTGCTACCAGTGGGGGGTGGAACACTGAAGCTTTCTTT.